These 22 T cell receptor beta chains were all obtained from the same sample, sequenced in a study of T cell repertoires in cytomegalovirus infection. Each CDR3 protein gets one entry after TCRdb re-called the reads with MiXCR. The data contain 100,000 or so distinct CDR3 sequences, 20% to 30% of them singletons. Sequenced: CD8+ T cells from PBMCs. Receptors were obtained from a human donor in good health (CMV status not recorded). Some clones in this sample may be carry-over from other donors' samples.

The chain combines TRBV2 with TRBJ1-1, with 7 nucleotides matching TRBD1. Unmatched junction bases numbered 4, after V lost 6 bases and J lost 0 bases. CDR3 length: 14 amino acids. In germline, CDR1 is SNHLY, CDR2 FYNNEI. The CDR3 nucleotides read TGTGCCAGCAGCCCGGGACAGATGAACACTGAAGCTTTCTTT. Translation gives CASSPGQMNTEAFF.

This clonotype was detected only a few times. V is TRBV20-1 and J is TRBJ2-7, with a tentative D call TRBD2 (5 bases). Between the trimmed V and J ends, which lost 0 bases and 1 base, there was a span of 10 bases. The CDR3 is made up of 14 amino acids. Germline CDR1 and CDR2: DFQATT and SNEGSKA (reference sequence). DNA of the CDR3: TGCAGTGCTAGAGATCTTAGCGCATCCTACGAGCAGTACTTC. This translates into CSARDLSASYEQYF.

This clonotype was seen at least ten times. The chain links TRBV7-8 to TRBJ1-1; D is undetermined. This CDR3 spans 12 amino acids. Germline V gives CDR1 SGHVS, CDR2 FQNEAQ. The V and J ends lost 8 bases and 1 base respectively, with 8 bases between them. This chain's CDR3 is CASGRKNTEAFF. CDR3 nucleotides: TGTGCCAGCGGGCGGAAGAACACTGAAGCTTTCTTT. The full variable domain, rest sourced from reference TRBV7-8 and TRBJ1-1, is GAGVSQSPRYKVAKRGQDVALRCDPISGHVSLFWYQQALGQGPEFLTYFQNEAQLDKSGLPSDRFFAERPEGSVSTLKIQRTQQEDSAVYLCASGRKNTEAFFGQGTRLTVV.

There are a few counts of this clonotype. The genes are TRBV14 and TRBJ1-3; TRBD1 agrees at 7 bases. The germline CDR1 and CDR2 sequences are SGHDN and FVKESK. The CDR3 has 14 amino acids. Losses at the gene ends were 4 bases for V and 1 base for J; bases not matched to a gene: 1. The CDR3 sequence is CASSPTGSGNTIYF. DNA for the CDR3: TGTGCCAGCAGCCCGACAGGGTCTGGAAACACCATATATTTT. Full variable domain (outside the CDR3, taken from reference TRBV14 and TRBJ1-3): EAGVTQFPSHSVIEKGQTVTLRCDPISGHDNLYWYRRVMGKEIKFLLHFVKESKQDESGMPNNRFLAERTGGTYSTLKVQPAELEDSGVYFCASSPTGSGNTIYFGEGSWLTVV.

The chain employs TRBV11-2 and TRBJ2-5; tentatively, D is TRBD2 (6 bases). With 4 bases removed from V and 9 bases from J, the gap between germline ends came to 21 bases. The CDR3 length is 15 residues. CDR1 is SGHAT, CDR2 FQNNGV, per germline. CDR3 amino acids: CASSSPGLSTGAQYF. In DNA, the CDR3 is TGTGCCAGCAGCTCGCCGGGACTCTCCACCGGGGCCCAGTACTTC.

There are a few counts of this clonotype. The J gene is TRBJ2-2, the V gene TRBV29-1; a weak D match, TRBD1 (6 bases). V lost 4 bases and J 6 bases, leaving 9 bases between the germline ends. Germline CDR1 is SQVTM and CDR2 is ANQGSEA. The length of the CDR3 is 12 residues. CDR3 bases: TGCAGCGTTGGCAGGGGACCCGGGGAGCTGTTTTTT. Translating it yields CSVGRGPGELFF.

The chain is built from TRBV12-3 or TRBV12-4 and TRBJ2-3; D might be TRBD1 or TRBD2, each matching 5 bases. Trimming shortened V by 5 bases and J by 3 bases, and 12 bases separated the two germline ends. The CDR3 is made up of 14 amino acids. The DNA of the CDR3 is TGTGCCAGCAGTCTTGGGTGGGGGACAGATACGCAGTATTTT. It is translated as CASSLGWGTDTQYF.

The V call is TRBV9, the J call TRBJ2-7; D gene uncertain. Germline CDR1 and CDR2: SGDLS and YYNGEE. V gave up 4 bases and J gave up 2 bases, with 19 bases separating them. CDR3 size: 16 residues. The CDR3 is CASSPQSLKVAYEQYF. DNA for the CDR3: TGTGCCAGCAGCCCACAAAGTCTAAAAGTAGCCTACGAGCAGTACTTC.

A word on this clonotype: This may come from a read error, since a much larger clone is one base off. The V and J genes are TRBV7-2 and TRBJ2-1; 9 bases are a match to TRBD1. The CDR3 is made up of 15 amino acids. Trimming removed 7 bases from V and 5 bases from J; junction bases left unmatched: 9. Germline CDR1 reads SGHTA; CDR2 reads FQGNSA. The CDR3: CASNSGQGFDNEQFF. Written as DNA, the CDR3 is TGTGCCAGCAACTCCGGACAGGGGTTCGACAATGAGCAGTTCTTC.

The CDR3 nucleotides read TGTGCCAGCAGTTTAGTTGGGCGGAGTACGGATACGCAGTATTTT. It translates to CASSLVGRSTDTQYF. The chain couples TRBV27 to TRBJ2-3, with D uncertain. Germline V CDR1 and CDR2: MNHEY, SMNVEV (reference sequence). CDR3 length equals 15 residues. Trimming stripped 2 bases from V and 6 bases from J, with 15 bases between.

This clonotype has a single count. This chain uses TRBV9 with TRBJ2-6; D is perhaps TRBD1 (8 bases). Germline CDR1 is SGDLS and CDR2 is YYNGEE. The CDR3 is 18 amino acids. Trimming cost V 4 bases and J 2 bases, with 19 bases left between them. CDR3 sequence reads: CASSLRTGRDPGANVLTF. The CDR3 DNA sequence: TGTGCCAGCAGCCTCCGGACAGGGAGGGATCCTGGGGCCAACGTCCTGACTTTC.

The chain combines TRBV6-6 with TRBJ1-5; possible D gene TRBD1, 6 bases. The V end was cut by 5 bases, the J end by 2 bases, with 10 bases between. The CDR3 is 14 residues long. The germline CDR1 and CDR2 sequences are MNHNY and SVGAGI (reference sequence). The CDR3 DNA follows: TGTGCCAGCAGTGGGGACATTGGCAATCAGCCCCAGCATTTT. Encoded protein: CASSGDIGNQPQHF.

This clonotype was seen many times. This chain joins TRBV30 and TRBJ2-1, with 7 bases aligning to TRBD2. V trimming: 4 bases; J trimming: 3 bases; junction bases outside the gene matches: 0. The germline V gene has CDR1 GTSNPN and CDR2 SVGIG (reference sequence). The CDR3 consists of 12 residues. CDR3 bases: TGTGCCTGGACGGGGGGCTACAATGAGCAGTTCTTC. Protein product: CAWTGGYNEQFF.

This chain links TRBV3-1 with TRBJ2-7; 10 nucleotides line up with TRBD2. V lost 1 base, J lost 6 bases, and 9 bases stayed unmatched. This CDR3 has 16 amino acids. Per germline, CDR1 LGHDT and CDR2 YNNKEL (reference sequence). CDR3 region: CASSQGASGRFGEQYF. The CDR3 DNA reads as TGTGCCAGCAGCCAAGGCGCTAGCGGGAGATTCGGCGAGCAGTACTTC.

This clonotype was recorded at least ten times. The rearrangement links TRBV11-2 to TRBJ2-1; 12 bases are shared with TRBD2. Germline CDR1 SGHAT, CDR2 FQNNGV. V shed 1 base, J shed 3 bases, and the junction held 7 bases outside the gene matches. This CDR3 contains 18 residues. The CDR3: CASSLGRTSGEYYNEQFF. The DNA of the CDR3 is TGTGCCAGCAGCTTAGGACGGACTAGCGGGGAGTACTACAATGAGCAGTTCTTC. Variable domain in full (rest from reference TRBV11-2 and TRBJ2-1): EAGVAQSPRYKIIEKRQSVAFWCNPISGHATLYWYQQILGQGPKLLIQFQNNGVVDDSQLPKDRFSAERLKGVDSTLKIQPAKLEDSAVYLCASSLGRTSGEYYNEQFFGPGTRLTVL.

The chain combines TRBV6-2 or TRBV6-3 with TRBJ2-5; 9 bases agree with TRBD2. The CDR3 has 17 amino acids. The germline gives CDR1 MNHEY, CDR2 SVGEGT. V was pared by 0 bases and J by 4 bases, with 9 bases of the junction left unmatched. The CDR3: CASSYSGLAGPRETQYF. As DNA, the CDR3 is TGTGCCAGCAGTTACTCTGGCCTAGCGGGGCCAAGAGAGACCCAGTACTTC.

This rearrangement joins TRBV4-3 to TRBJ2-1; 7 bases match TRBD1. The CDR3 is made up of 15 amino acids. J gave up 14 bases and V 0 bases, and 13 bases lay outside the gene matches. Germline V gives CDR1 LGHNA, CDR2 YSLEER. The CDR3 nucleotides read TGCGCCAGCAGCCAAGATCTCACAGGGGAGTATCCAGAGTTCTTC. It codes for CASSQDLTGEYPEFF.

The chain employs TRBV4-3 and TRBJ1-2; weak D call: TRBD1 (6 bases). The CDR3 extends over 13 amino acids. Trimming cost V 2 bases and J 7 bases, with 11 bases left between them. Germline V CDR1 and CDR2: LGHNA, YSLEER. The CDR3 spells CASSQPGVTGYTF. The CDR3 DNA reads TGCGCCAGCAGCCAACCAGGGGTGACTGGCTACACCTTC.

The J gene is TRBJ2-1, the V gene TRBV12-3 or TRBV12-4; TRBD1 aligns across 11 bases. The ends lost 7 bases at V and 3 bases at J; junction bases unmatched: 8. The CDR3 totals 16 residues. The chain's CDR3 is CASTTWTGGNYNEQFF. DNA of the CDR3: TGTGCCAGCACCACCTGGACAGGGGGCAACTACAATGAGCAGTTCTTC.

The V call is TRBV29-1, the J call TRBJ1-2, with 10 bases identical to TRBD1. Trimming at V came to 4 bases and at J to 5 bases, leaving 19 bases not matched to a gene. Germline V gene lookup returns CDR1 SQVTM and CDR2 ANQGSEA. The CDR3 is 18 residues long. CDR3 nucleotide sequence: TGCAGCGTTGTTTTTCCTTTCCGTGGACAGGGGGTAGATTATGGCTACACCTTC. Residues: CSVVFPFRGQGVDYGYTF. Filled out from reference TRBV29-1 and TRBJ1-2, the complete variable domain reads SAVISQKPSRDICQRGTSLTIQCQVDSQVTMMFWYRQQPGQSLTLIATANQGSEATYESGFVIDKFPISRPNLTFSTLTVSNMSPEDSSIYLCSVVFPFRGQGVDYGYTFGSGTRLTVV.

This clonotype came up many times. The chain uses TRBV11-2 and TRBJ1-2, with D possibly being TRBD1 (5 bases). Trimming left V 5 bases short and J 5 bases short, with 15 bases between. The CDR3 contains 14 residues. The germline V gene has CDR1 SGHAT and CDR2 FQNNGV. CDR3 residues: CASSPAGRSYGYTF. For the CDR3, the DNA is TGTGCCAGCAGCCCGGCAGGGAGATCGTATGGCTACACCTTC.

The V call is TRBV12-3 or TRBV12-4, the J call TRBJ1-1; D is undetermined. The V end lost 1 base, the J end lost 1 base, and 7 bases lay between the germline ends. The CDR3 is made up of 14 amino acids. In DNA form, the CDR3 reads TGTGCCAGCAGTTTAGGATTGACGAACACTGAAGCTTTCTTT. Protein sequence: CASSLGLTNTEAFF.